These 10 T cell receptor beta chains were sequenced from one sample in a study of vaccination effects on CD4 cells after COVID-19. No antigen has been assigned to these receptors. Repertoires were generated with immunoSEQ multiplex PCR, while TCRdb's copy carries only in-frame clones and drops some. The sample comprises 30,000 to 35,000 clones, 82% of which are singletons, and approximately 1.5% rests with the top ten. Sequencing followed a ViraFEST assay step that expanded antigen-specific CD4+ T cells with viral peptide pools. Isolation of CD4+ T cells took place after about ten days of culture. Participants were given two doses of BNT162b2 or mRNA-1273 vaccine. The sample in question was CD4+ T cells from PBMCs cultured with HCoV-NL63 spike peptides, obtained after COVID-19 vaccination. The source is a human donor who received a COVID-19 vaccine. Some clones in this sample may be carry-over from other donors' samples.

The genes are TRBV18 and TRBJ2-7; 8 bases match TRBD1. After removal of 1 base from V and 2 bases from J, the junction contained 4 bases not matched to a gene. This CDR3 has 15 amino acids. In germline, CDR1 is KGHSH, CDR2 LQKENI. The DNA for the CDR3 is TGTGCCAGCTCACCACGGAAGACAGGGGCCTACGAGCAGTACGTC. Translation: CASSPRKTGAYEQYV.

The chain has TRBV6-6 and TRBJ2-4; D remains ambiguous. CDR3 length: 13 amino acids. CDR1 MNHNY and CDR2 SVGAGI come from the germline V gene (reference sequence). The V gene lost 3 bases and the J gene lost 8 bases, with 11 bases spanning the gap. The chain's CDR3 is CASSYGSPHIQYF. The CDR3 DNA sequence: TGTGCCAGCAGTTATGGTTCCCCCCACATTCAGTACTTC.

This clone was recorded once. This chain links TRBV12-5 with TRBJ2-3; weak D call: TRBD2 (6 bases). This CDR3 is built from 18 residues. Germline V gene lookup returns CDR1 LGHNT and CDR2 FRNRAP. V was cut by 2 bases and J by 0 bases, with 18 bases left in between. The DNA of the CDR3 is TGTGCTAGTGGTTTGATAGGGGACGGGAGACCTAGCACAGATACGCAGTATTTT. Residues: CASGLIGDGRPSTDTQYF.

The rearrangement links TRBV28 to TRBJ1-4; 7 bases agree with TRBD1. CDR3 length equals 16 residues. Unmatched junction bases numbered 3, after V lost 2 bases and J lost 0 bases. Germline-derived CDR1 and CDR2 are MDHEN and SYDVKM. In DNA, the CDR3 is TGTGCCAGCAGTTTACCGGGGACAGCAACTAATGAAAAACTGTTTTTT. Translated, it gives CASSLPGTATNEKLFF. Looking up the rest from reference TRBV28 and TRBJ1-4 gives the full variable domain: DVKVTQSSRYLVKRTGEKVFLECVQDMDHENMFWYRQDPGLGLRLIYFSYDVKMKEKGDIPEGYSVSREKKERFSLILESASTNQTSMYLCASSLPGTATNEKLFFGSGTQLSVL.

The CDR3 coding sequence is TGTGCCAGCAGTTACCCCTTTGGACAAGCATTCACTGAAGCTTTCTTT. Protein: CASSYPFGQAFTEAFF. The rearrangement uses TRBV6-6 and TRBJ1-1, with D perhaps TRBD1 (5 bases). The CDR3 is 16 amino acids. The V end lost 2 bases, the J end lost 4 bases, and 17 bases lay between the germline ends. Looked up from germline, CDR1 is MNHNY and CDR2 is SVGAGI (reference sequence).

This sequence joins TRBV6-5 and TRBJ2-5; TRBD1 aligns across 7 bases. J gave up 5 bases and V 3 bases, and 6 bases lay outside the gene matches. The CDR3 is made up of 14 amino acids. CDR1 and CDR2 from the germline V gene are MNHEY and SVGAGI. CDR3 coding DNA: TGTGCCAGCAGTTATTCAGGGGGTGTGGAGACCCAGTACTTC. Translation gives CASSYSGGVETQYF.

CDR3 in amino acids: CASSFPDRPPNEKLFF. The CDR3, as DNA: TGTGCCAGCAGTTTCCCCGACAGGCCCCCTAATGAAAAACTGTTTTTT. The rearrangement joins TRBV27 to TRBJ1-4; D might be TRBD1 (6 bases). CDR1 is MNHEY and CDR2 is SMNVEV in the germline V gene (reference sequence). The ends were cut back, 3 bases at V and 3 bases at J, with 14 bases in the middle. CDR3 size: 16 residues. The full variable domain, its missing parts supplied by reference TRBV27 and TRBJ1-4, is EAQVTQNPRYLITVTGKKLTVTCSQNMNHEYMSWYRQDPGLGLRQIYYSMNVEVTDKGDVPEGYKVSRKEKRNFPLILESPSPNQTSLYFCASSFPDRPPNEKLFFGSGTQLSVL.

The chain is built from TRBV4-1 and TRBJ1-4; the D gene is possibly TRBD1 (5 bases). V was shortened by 0 bases and J by 10 bases, with 18 bases between the two germline ends. The germline CDR1 and CDR2 sequences are MGHRA and YSYEKL. The CDR3 is made up of 16 amino acids. The CDR3, as DNA: TGCGCCAGCAGCCAAGAAAAGAGGGTGGGGGTTGGAAAACTGTTTTTT. Residues: CASSQEKRVGVGKLFF.

The V and J genes are TRBV30 and TRBJ1-3, with D possibly matching TRBD1 (6 bases). Trimming took off 4 bases at V and 4 bases at J, with 11 bases between the two ends. Germline V gene data show CDR1 as GTSNPN and CDR2 as SVGIG (reference sequence). The CDR3 consists of 13 residues. The CDR3 nucleotides read TGTGCCTGGAAACAGGGACCCGGAAACACCATATATTTT. It specifies CAWKQGPGNTIYF.

The V call is TRBV6-5, the J call TRBJ1-3, with D uncertain. The V end lost 4 bases, the J end lost 0 bases, and 13 bases lay between the germline ends. Germline V lookup: CDR1 MNHEY, CDR2 SVGAGI. The CDR3 has 16 residues. The CDR3 sequence is CASSLTVTSSGNTIYF. The DNA for the CDR3 is TGTGCCAGCAGTTTAACGGTTACCAGCTCTGGAAACACCATATATTTT.